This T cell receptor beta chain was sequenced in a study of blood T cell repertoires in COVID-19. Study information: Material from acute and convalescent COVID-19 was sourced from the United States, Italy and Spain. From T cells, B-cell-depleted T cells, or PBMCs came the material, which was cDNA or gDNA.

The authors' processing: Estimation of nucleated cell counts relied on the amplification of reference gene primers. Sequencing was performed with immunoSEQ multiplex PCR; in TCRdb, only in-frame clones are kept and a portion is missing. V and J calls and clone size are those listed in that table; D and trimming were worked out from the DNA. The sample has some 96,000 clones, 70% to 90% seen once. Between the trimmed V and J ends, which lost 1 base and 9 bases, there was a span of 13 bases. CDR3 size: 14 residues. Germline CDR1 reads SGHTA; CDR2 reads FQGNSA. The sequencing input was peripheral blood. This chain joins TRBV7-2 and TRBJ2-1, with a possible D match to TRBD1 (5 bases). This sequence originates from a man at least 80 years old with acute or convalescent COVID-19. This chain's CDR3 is CASSLEGSGREQFF. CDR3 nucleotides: TGTGCCAGCAGCTTAGAGGGGTCCGGGCGTGAGCAGTTCTTC. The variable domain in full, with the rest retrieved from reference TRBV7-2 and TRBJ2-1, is GAGVSQSPSNKVTEKGKDVELRCDPISGHTALYWYRQSLGQGLEFLIYFQGNSAPDKSGLPSDRFSAERTGGSVSTLTIQRTQQEDSAVYLCASSLEGSGREQFFGPGTRLTVL.